The subject of this entry is one T cell receptor beta chain. What it binds is unknown. The source of the sample is a study of long-term antiretroviral therapy in people with HIV. There are 14 residues in the CDR3. Germline CDR1 and CDR2: MNHEY and SVGAGI. V was clipped by 4 bases and J by 6 bases; unmatched bases: 9. Whole-study results and caveats: Records did not include ART adherence, viral resistance or therapy changes. HIV repertoires showed narrower CDR3 length ranges than controls.

Runs used v3.0 of the immunoSEQ assay and were done at survey level. The repertoire was sequenced with immunoSEQ multiplex PCR; TCRdb's copy has only in-frame clones and lacks some. The sample yields around 16,000 clones, approximately 94% seen once. The chain recombines TRBV6-5 with TRBJ2-7, with 7 nucleotides matching TRBD2. The sequences come from unsorted PBMCs, collected roughly 6.2 years after starting antiretroviral therapy. This receptor was identified in a woman aged 45-59 years with HIV. CDR3 DNA: TGTGCCAGCAGTTTCCTCGGACTAGGACGCGAGCAGTACTTC. Amino acids: CASSFLGLGREQYF.